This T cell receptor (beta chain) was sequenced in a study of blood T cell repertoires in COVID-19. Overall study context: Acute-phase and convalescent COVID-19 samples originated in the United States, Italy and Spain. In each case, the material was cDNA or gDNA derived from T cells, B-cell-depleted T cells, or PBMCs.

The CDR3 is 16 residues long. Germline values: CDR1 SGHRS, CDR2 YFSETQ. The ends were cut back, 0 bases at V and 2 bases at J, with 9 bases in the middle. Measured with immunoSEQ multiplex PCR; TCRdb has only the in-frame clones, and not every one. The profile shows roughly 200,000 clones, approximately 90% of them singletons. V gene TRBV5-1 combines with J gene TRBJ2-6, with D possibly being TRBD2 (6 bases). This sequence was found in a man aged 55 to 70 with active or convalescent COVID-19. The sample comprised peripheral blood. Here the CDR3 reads CASSLVPGAGANVLTF. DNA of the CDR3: TGCGCCAGCAGCTTGGTTCCGGGGGCTGGGGCCAACGTCCTGACTTTC.